Many counts were recorded for the clone carrying this TCR beta chain. These data originate in a study of immune characterization of retroperitoneal liposarcoma. TCRdb fed the PCR reads into MiXCR, producing one record per CDR3 protein. The data contain roughly 9,300 distinct CDR3 sequences, 37% of them singletons. V was trimmed by 7 bases and J by 0 bases, leaving 7 bases between them. This CDR3 is built from 13 residues. Germline CDR1 reads SGHTA; CDR2 reads FQGNSA. What was sequenced was tumor tissue. This clonotype originated in a female donor with retroperitoneal liposarcoma. The V call is TRBV7-2, the J call TRBJ1-5; D is unresolved. In DNA, the CDR3 is TGTGCCAGCAAGGGTGATAGCAATCAGCCCCAGCATTTT. Encoded protein: CASKGDSNQPQHF. Together with reference TRBV7-2 and TRBJ1-5, the CDR3 gives the full variable domain: GAGVSQSPSNKVTEKGKDVELRCDPISGHTALYWYRQSLGQGLEFLIYFQGNSAPDKSGLPSDRFSAERTGGSVSTLTIQRTQQEDSAVYLCASKGDSNQPQHFGDGTRLSIL.